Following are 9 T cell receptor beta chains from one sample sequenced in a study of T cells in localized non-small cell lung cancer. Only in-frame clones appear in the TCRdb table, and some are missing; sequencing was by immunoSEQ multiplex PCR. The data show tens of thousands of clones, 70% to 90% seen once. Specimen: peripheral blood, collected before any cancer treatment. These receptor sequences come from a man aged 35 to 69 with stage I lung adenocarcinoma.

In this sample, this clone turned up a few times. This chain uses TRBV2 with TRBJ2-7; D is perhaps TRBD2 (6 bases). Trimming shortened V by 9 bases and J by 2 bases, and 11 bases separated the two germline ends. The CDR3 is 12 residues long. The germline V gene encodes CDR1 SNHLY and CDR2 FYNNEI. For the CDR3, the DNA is TGTGCCAGTAGGGGAGGTCCCTACGAGCAGTACTTC. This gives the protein CASRGGPYEQYF.

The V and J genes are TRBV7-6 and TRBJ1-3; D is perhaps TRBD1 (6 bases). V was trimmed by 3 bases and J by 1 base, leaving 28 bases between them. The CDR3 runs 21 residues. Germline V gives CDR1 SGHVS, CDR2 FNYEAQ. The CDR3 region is CASSLRPPRQVPASSGNTIYF. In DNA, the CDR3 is TGTGCCAGCAGCTTGAGACCCCCGAGACAGGTCCCAGCCTCATCTGGAAACACCATATATTTT. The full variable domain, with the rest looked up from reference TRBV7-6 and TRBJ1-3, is GAGVSQSPRYKVTKRGQDVALRCDPISGHVSLYWYRQALGQGPEFLTYFNYEAQQDKSGLPNDRFSAERPEGSISTLTIQRTEQRDSAMYRCASSLRPPRQVPASSGNTIYFGEGSWLTVV.

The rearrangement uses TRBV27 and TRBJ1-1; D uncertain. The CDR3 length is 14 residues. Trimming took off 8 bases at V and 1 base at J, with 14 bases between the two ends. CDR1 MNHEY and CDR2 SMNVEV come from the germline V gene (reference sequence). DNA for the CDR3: TGTGCCAGCCAACCTTCATTTCGGAACACTGAAGCTTTCTTT. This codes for CASQPSFRNTEAFF.

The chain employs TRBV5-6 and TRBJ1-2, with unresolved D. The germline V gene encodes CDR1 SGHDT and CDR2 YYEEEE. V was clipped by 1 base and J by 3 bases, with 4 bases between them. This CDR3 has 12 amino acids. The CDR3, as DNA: TGTGCCAGCAGCTTGACTGACTATGGCTACACCTTC. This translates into CASSLTDYGYTF.

CDR3 region: CASSQDPGDSYNEQFF. CDR3 bases: TGTGCCAGCAGCCAAGACCCGGGAGACTCCTACAATGAGCAGTTCTTC. The genes are TRBV14 and TRBJ2-1; possibly TRBD2 for D (6 bases). Trimming stripped 0 bases from V and 0 bases from J, with 9 bases between. Germline CDR1 SGHDN, CDR2 FVKESK. This CDR3 comprises 16 residues.

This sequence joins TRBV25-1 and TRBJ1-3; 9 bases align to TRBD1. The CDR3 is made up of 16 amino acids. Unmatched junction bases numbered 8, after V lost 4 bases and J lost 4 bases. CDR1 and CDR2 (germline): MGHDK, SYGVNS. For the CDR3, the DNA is TGTGCCAGCAGTGCCCGGGACAGGGAGGAAGGAAACACCATATATTTT. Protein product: CASSARDREEGNTIYF.

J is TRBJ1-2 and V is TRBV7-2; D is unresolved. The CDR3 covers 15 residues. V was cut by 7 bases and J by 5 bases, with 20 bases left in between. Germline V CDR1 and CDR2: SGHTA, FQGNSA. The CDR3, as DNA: TGTGCCAGCATCGCCGGTGGAGGGAGCCCTTATGGCTACACCTTC. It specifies CASIAGGGSPYGYTF. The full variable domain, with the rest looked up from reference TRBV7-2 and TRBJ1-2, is GAGVSQSPSNKVTEKGKDVELRCDPISGHTALYWYRQSLGQGLEFLIYFQGNSAPDKSGLPSDRFSAERTGGSVSTLTIQRTQQEDSAVYLCASIAGGGSPYGYTFGSGTRLTVV.

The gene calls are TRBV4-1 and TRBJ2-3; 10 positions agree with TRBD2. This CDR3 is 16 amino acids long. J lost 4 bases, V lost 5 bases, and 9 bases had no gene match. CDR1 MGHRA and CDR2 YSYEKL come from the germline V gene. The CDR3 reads CASSEAAGGPPDTQYF. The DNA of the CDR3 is TGCGCCAGCAGCGAAGCAGCGGGAGGGCCCCCAGATACGCAGTATTTT.

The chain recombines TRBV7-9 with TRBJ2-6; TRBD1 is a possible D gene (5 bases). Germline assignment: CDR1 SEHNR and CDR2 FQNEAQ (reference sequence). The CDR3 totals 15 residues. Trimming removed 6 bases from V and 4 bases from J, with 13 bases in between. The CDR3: CASRYQGSGANVLTF. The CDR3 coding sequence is TGTGCCAGCAGATATCAGGGCTCCGGGGCCAACGTCCTGACTTTC.